What follows describes a single T cell receptor beta chain. No antigen is known for it. For Graves' hyperthyroidism to be stable, ophthalmopathy could not progress within 18 months. Patients were excluded because of uncontrolled infection, other autoimmune disease, pregnancy or lactation. These data originate in a study of T cells in Graves' hyperthyroidism and ophthalmopathy. Findings and caveats of the study: Progression to ophthalmopathy was predicted a median of roughly 6.6 months early.

The CDR3 length is 13 residues. From germline, CDR1 is SEHNR and CDR2 FQNEAQ (reference sequence). Trimming left V 4 bases short and J 2 bases short, with 9 bases between. There were TCR beta CDR3 regions amplified from RNA transcripts. The study used the HTBI primer set for a first-round RT-PCR of the TCR CDR3. TCRdb reprocessed the multiplex PCR reads via MiXCR and lists one record per CDR3 protein. The data show hundreds of thousands of distinct CDR3 sequences, with under 20% seen just once and 3.5% to 4% held by the top ten. The receptor was isolated from a woman aged 30 to 39 with Graves' hyperthyroidism. Sequencing was done on a sample of blood. The rearrangement links TRBV7-9 to TRBJ2-7; tentatively, D is TRBD1 (5 bases). The CDR3 DNA follows: TGTGCCAGCAGCTCGCAGGACACCTACGAGCAGTACTTC. This encodes CASSSQDTYEQYF.